This record looks at one T cell receptor beta chain sequence and its context. The antigen is undetermined. The data were taken from a study of shared clonotypes between healthy human individuals. Across the whole study: Per donor, CD8 memory used one plate, CD8 naive used two, CD4 memory used three and CD4 naive used three. Overall study results and limits: Naive CD4 clonotypes overlapped across a handful of donors at approximately 5%.

The assay was carried out at the deep level. Sequencing was performed with immunoSEQ multiplex PCR; in TCRdb, only in-frame clones are kept and a portion is missing. The sample has about 110,000 clones, roughly 70% seen once. The CDR3 has 14 amino acids. V shed 3 bases and J shed 2 bases, with 9 bases lying between them. CDR1 MDHEN and CDR2 SYDVKM come from the germline V gene. The sample consisted of memory CD8+ T cells sorted from blood. The subset was: CD45RO+ cells pooled with CCR7-negative TemRA cells. This chain links TRBV28 with TRBJ2-3; D gene ambiguous. The source is a young woman in good health. CDR3 sequence: CASSLSPNTDTQYF. CDR3 coding DNA: TGTGCCAGCAGTTTGAGTCCCAACACAGATACGCAGTATTTT.